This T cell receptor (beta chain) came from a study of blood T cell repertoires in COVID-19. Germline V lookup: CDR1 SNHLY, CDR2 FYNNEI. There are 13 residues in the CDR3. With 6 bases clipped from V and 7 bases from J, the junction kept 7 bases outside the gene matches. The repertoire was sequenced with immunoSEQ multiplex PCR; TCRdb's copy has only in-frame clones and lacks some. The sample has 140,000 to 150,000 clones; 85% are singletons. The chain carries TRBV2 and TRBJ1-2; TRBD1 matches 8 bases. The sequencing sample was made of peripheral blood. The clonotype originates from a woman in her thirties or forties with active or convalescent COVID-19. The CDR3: CASSVTGVGGYTF. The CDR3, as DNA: TGTGCCAGCAGCGTGACAGGGGTGGGTGGCTACACCTTC. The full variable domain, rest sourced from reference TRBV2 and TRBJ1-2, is EPEVTQTPSHQVTQMGQEVILRCVPISNHLYFYWYRQILGQKVEFLVSFYNNEISEKSEIFDDQFSVERPDGSNFTLKIRSTKLEDSAMYFCASSVTGVGGYTFGSGTRLTVV.